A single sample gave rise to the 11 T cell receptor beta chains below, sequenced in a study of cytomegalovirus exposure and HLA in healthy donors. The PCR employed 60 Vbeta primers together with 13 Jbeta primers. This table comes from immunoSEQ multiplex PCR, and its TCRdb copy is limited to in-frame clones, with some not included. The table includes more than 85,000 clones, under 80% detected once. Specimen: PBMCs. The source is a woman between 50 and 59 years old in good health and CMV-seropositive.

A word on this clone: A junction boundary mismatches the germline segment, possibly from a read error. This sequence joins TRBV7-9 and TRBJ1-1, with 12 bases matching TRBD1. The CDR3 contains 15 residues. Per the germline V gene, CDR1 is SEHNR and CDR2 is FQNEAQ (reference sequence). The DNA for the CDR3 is TGTTCCAGCAGCCCTCCGGGACAGGGGGCGGGTGAAGCTTTCTTT. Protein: CSSSPPGQGAGEAFF. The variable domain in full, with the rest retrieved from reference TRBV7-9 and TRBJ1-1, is DTGVSQNPRHKITKRGQNVTFRCDPISEHNRLYWYRQTLGQGPEFLTYFQNEAQLEKSRLLSDRFSAERPKGSFSTLEIQRTEQGDSAMYLCSSSPPGQGAGEAFFGQGTRLTVV.

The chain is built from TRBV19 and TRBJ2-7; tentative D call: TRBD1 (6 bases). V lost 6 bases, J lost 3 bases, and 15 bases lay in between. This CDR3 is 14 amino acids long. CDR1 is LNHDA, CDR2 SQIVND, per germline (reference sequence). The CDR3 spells CASRAPGQDYEQYF. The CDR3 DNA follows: TGTGCCAGTAGAGCCCCGGGACAAGACTACGAGCAGTACTTC.

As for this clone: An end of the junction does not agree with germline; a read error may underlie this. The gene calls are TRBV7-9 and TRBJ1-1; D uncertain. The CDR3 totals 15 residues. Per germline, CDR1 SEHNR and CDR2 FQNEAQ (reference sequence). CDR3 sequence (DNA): TGTTCCAGCAGCCCCCCAACAGCTTTGAACACTGAAGCTTTCTTT. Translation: CSSSPPTALNTEAFF.

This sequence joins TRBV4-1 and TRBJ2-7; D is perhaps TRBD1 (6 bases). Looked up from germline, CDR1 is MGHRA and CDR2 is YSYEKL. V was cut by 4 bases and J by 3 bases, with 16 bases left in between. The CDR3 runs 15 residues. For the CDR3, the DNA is TGCGCCAGCAGCCCCCGGGACACCAGTTACTACGAGCAGTACTTC. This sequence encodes CASSPRDTSYYEQYF.

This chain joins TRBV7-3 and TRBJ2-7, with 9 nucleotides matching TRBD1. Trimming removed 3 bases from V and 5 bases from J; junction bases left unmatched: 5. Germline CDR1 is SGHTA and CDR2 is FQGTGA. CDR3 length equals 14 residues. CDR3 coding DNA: TGTGCCAGCAGCTTTGGGACAGGGAGGGACGAGCAGTACTTC. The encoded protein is CASSFGTGRDEQYF.

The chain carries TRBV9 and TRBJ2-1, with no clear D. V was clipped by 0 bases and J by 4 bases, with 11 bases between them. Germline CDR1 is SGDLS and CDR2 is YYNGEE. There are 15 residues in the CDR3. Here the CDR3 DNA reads TGTGCCAGCAGCGTAGAACTGGCGGCTTACAATGAGCAGTTCTTC. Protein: CASSVELAAYNEQFF. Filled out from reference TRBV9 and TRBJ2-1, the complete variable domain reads DSGVTQTPKHLITATGQRVTLRCSPRSGDLSVYWYQQSLDQGLQFLIQYYNGEERAKGNILERFSAQQFPDLHSELNLSSLELGDSALYFCASSVELAAYNEQFFGPGTRLTVL.

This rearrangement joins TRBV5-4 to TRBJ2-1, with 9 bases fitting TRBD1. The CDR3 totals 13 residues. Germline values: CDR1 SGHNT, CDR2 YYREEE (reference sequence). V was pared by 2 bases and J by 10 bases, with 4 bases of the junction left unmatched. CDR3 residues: CASSLQGAREQFF. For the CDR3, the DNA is TGTGCCAGCAGCTTACAGGGGGCTAGGGAGCAGTTCTTC.

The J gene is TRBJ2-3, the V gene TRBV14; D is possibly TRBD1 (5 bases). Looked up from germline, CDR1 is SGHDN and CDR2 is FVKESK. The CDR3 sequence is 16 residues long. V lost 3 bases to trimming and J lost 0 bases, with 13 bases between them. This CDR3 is CASSQQVGPSTDTQYF. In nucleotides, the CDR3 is TGTGCCAGCAGCCAGCAAGTGGGGCCCAGCACAGATACGCAGTATTTT.

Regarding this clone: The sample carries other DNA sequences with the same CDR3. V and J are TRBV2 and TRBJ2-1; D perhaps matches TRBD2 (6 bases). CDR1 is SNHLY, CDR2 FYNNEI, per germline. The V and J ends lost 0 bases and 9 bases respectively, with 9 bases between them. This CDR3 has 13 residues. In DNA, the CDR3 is TGTGCCAGCAGTGAAGCAGCCGGGGGTGAGCAGTTCTTC. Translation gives CASSEAAGGEQFF.

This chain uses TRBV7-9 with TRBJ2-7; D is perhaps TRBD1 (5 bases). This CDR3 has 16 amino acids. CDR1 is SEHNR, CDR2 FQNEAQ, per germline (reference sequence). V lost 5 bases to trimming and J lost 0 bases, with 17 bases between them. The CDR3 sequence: CASSLNQGMLSYEQYF. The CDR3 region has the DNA TGTGCCAGCAGCCTAAATCAGGGAATGCTCTCCTACGAGCAGTACTTC.

The CDR3 spells CASSLGLAGYETQYF. Here the CDR3 DNA reads TGTGCCAGCAGCTTAGGACTAGCGGGATATGAGACCCAGTACTTC. This chain links TRBV7-2 with TRBJ2-5; 11 nucleotides align to TRBD2. In germline, CDR1 is SGHTA, CDR2 FQGNSA. The CDR3 runs to 15 residues. J was trimmed by 5 bases and V by 1 base; bases with no gene match: 3.